Listed below are T cell receptor beta chains from one sample, sequenced in a study of neurological immune-mediated disorders. TCRdb processed the 5' RACE reads anew with MiXCR; each CDR3 protein has one entry. The sample has around 44,000 distinct CDR3 sequences; 2.5% are singletons. Sample: PBMCs. These receptors originate from a man aged 30 to 39 with multiple sclerosis. CDR3s include the opening cysteine and the closing phenylalanine or tryptophan. A D gene is named only where the DNA matches it firmly. The size entry gives once, few, many or a size class.

V gene: TRBV20-1
D gene: NA
clone size: many
J gene: TRBJ2-7
CDR3 DNA: TGCAGTGCTAGAGGTCAGGGGAGCCCCTACGAGCAGTACTTC
CDR3 protein: CSARGQGSPYEQYF

V gene: TRBV12-3/TRBV12-4
D gene: NA
clone size: many
J gene: TRBJ1-2
CDR3 DNA: TGTGCCAGCGTATCGTCGCTCTTAAATGGCTACACCTTC
CDR3 protein: CASVSSLLNGYTF

V gene: TRBV20-1
D gene: TRBD2
clone size: many
J gene: TRBJ2-2
CDR3 DNA: TGCAGTGCTAGGAGCAGCGGGAGAAACACCGGGGAGCTGTTTTTT
CDR3 protein: CSARSSGRNTGELFF

V gene: TRBV20-1
D gene: NA
clone size: many
J gene: TRBJ1-5
CDR3 DNA: TGCAGTGCCCGCCCCGGGGGCGCAGAACAGCCCCAGCATTTT
CDR3 protein: CSARPGGAEQPQHF

V gene: TRBV20-1
D gene: NA
clone size: many
J gene: TRBJ1-1
CDR3 DNA: TGCAGTGCTAGAGTATTCAGGGGTTATGGAACTTTCTTT
CDR3 protein: CSARVFRGYGTFF

V gene: TRBV19
D gene: NA
clone size: many
J gene: TRBJ2-5
CDR3 DNA: TGTGCCAGTAGTATCGTGGCAGGACAAGAGACCCAGTACTTC
CDR3 protein: CASSIVAGQETQYF

V gene: TRBV7-2
D gene: TRBD1
clone size: many
J gene: TRBJ1-2
CDR3 DNA: TGTGCCAGCAGTCGACAGGGGGTCTATGGCTACACCTTC
CDR3 protein: CASSRQGVYGYTF

V gene: TRBV12-3/TRBV12-4
D gene: TRBD2
clone size: many
J gene: TRBJ2-3
CDR3 DNA: TGTGCCAGCACCTTGACTAGCGGTACAGATACGCAGTATTTT
CDR3 protein: CASTLTSGTDTQYF

V gene: TRBV28
D gene: NA
clone size: many
J gene: TRBJ1-3
CDR3 DNA: TGTGCCAGCATCGCGCGGGGGACCGGAAACACCATATATTTT
CDR3 protein: CASIARGTGNTIYF

V gene: TRBV7-6
D gene: TRBD1
clone size: few
J gene: TRBJ2-3
CDR3 DNA: TGTGCCAGCAGCTTGGGACAGGGGTACACAGATACGCAGTATTTT
CDR3 protein: CASSLGQGYTDTQYF

V gene: TRBV11-2
D gene: NA
clone size: many
J gene: TRBJ2-5
CDR3 DNA: TGTGCCAGCAGCTCCCTAGGGGAGACCCAGTACTTC
CDR3 protein: CASSSLGETQYF

V gene: TRBV12-3/TRBV12-4
D gene: TRBD1
clone size: many
J gene: TRBJ1-5
CDR3 DNA: TGTGCCAGCAGTTCCCAGGGGGACAATCAGCCCCAGCATTTT
CDR3 protein: CASSSQGDNQPQHF

V gene: TRBV3-1
D gene: NA
clone size: many
J gene: TRBJ2-7
CDR3 DNA: TGTGCCAGCAGCCAAGAGGTGTCGGGGTACGAGCAGTACTTC
CDR3 protein: CASSQEVSGYEQYF

V gene: TRBV28
D gene: TRBD1
clone size: many
J gene: TRBJ2-7
CDR3 DNA: TGTGCCAGCACCGAACAGGGGTCCTACGAGCAGTACTTC
CDR3 protein: CASTEQGSYEQYF

V gene: TRBV20-1
D gene: TRBD1
clone size: many
J gene: TRBJ2-3
CDR3 DNA: TGCAGTGCCCCGGGACAGGGTGTGATCACAGATACGCAGTATTTT
CDR3 protein: CSAPGQGVITDTQYF

V gene: TRBV6-5
D gene: TRBD2
clone size: many
J gene: TRBJ2-1
CDR3 DNA: TGTGCCAGCAGTTATGCGCCTAGCGGGAGTGGTGGGCAGTTCTTC
CDR3 protein: CASSYAPSGSGGQFF

V gene: TRBV6-5
D gene: NA
clone size: many
J gene: TRBJ2-7
CDR3 DNA: TGTGCCAGCAGTTACGGGACATCCACCTACGAGCAGTACTTC
CDR3 protein: CASSYGTSTYEQYF